The 14 T cell receptor beta chains below all came from one sample that was sequenced in a study of blood T cell repertoires in COVID-19. Generated by immunoSEQ multiplex PCR, the TCRdb table keeps only in-frame clones and is missing some. Of approximately 200,000 clones detected, around four fifths appear once; the ten largest clones hold about 10%. Sequenced material: peripheral blood. The receptors shown here come from a woman of 80 years or more with COVID-19, enrolled during active disease.

The chain combines TRBV19 with TRBJ2-2, with no clear D. Germline V lookup: CDR1 LNHDA, CDR2 SQIVND (reference sequence). The V gene lost 1 base and the J gene lost 1 base, with 7 bases spanning the gap. This CDR3 has 15 residues. The CDR3 DNA is TGTGCCAGTAGTATAGTTCTCAGGAACACCGGGGAGCTGTTTTTT. Amino acids: CASSIVLRNTGELFF. The full variable domain, rest sourced from reference TRBV19 and TRBJ2-2, is DGGITQSPKYLFRKEGQNVTLSCEQNLNHDAMYWYRQDPGQGLRLIYYSQIVNDFQKGDIAEGYSVSREKKESFPLTVTSAQKNPTAFYLCASSIVLRNTGELFFGEGSRLTVL.

Only a few counts were recorded for this clone. The chain couples TRBV7-2 to TRBJ1-2; 8 bases map to TRBD1. The CDR3 extends over 15 amino acids. Trimming at V came to 5 bases and at J to 7 bases, leaving 12 bases not matched to a gene. From germline, CDR1 is SGHTA and CDR2 FQGNSA. CDR3 DNA sequence: TGTGCCAGCAGCCTAAGAGGACAGGGAGGTGGTGGCTACACCTTC. Translation: CASSLRGQGGGGYTF.

The chain joins TRBV28 to TRBJ1-2, with 7 nucleotides matching TRBD1. Germline V gene data show CDR1 as MDHEN and CDR2 as SYDVKM. V shed 7 bases and J 4 bases; nucleotides not matched to a gene: 12. The CDR3 contains 15 residues. Written as DNA, the CDR3 is TGTGCCAGCACCGCCCTGAAACAGGGGAGCTATGGCTACACCTTC. This sequence encodes CASTALKQGSYGYTF.

The chain links TRBV29-1 to TRBJ2-5, with TRBD1 matching 8 bases. Germline V lookup: CDR1 SQVTM, CDR2 ANQGSEA. This CDR3 comprises 12 residues. The CDR3 region has the DNA TGCATCGGGCAGGGGGCGGGAAAGACCCAGTACTTC. Its translation: CIGQGAGKTQYF.

Comments on this clone: In the same sample, other DNA sequences code for this CDR3. The chain employs TRBV5-1 and TRBJ1-1; 7 bases fit TRBD1. Germline loops: CDR1 SGHRS, CDR2 YFSETQ. The CDR3 length is 14 residues. Unmatched junction bases numbered 3, after V lost 3 bases and J lost 1 base. CDR3 sequence (DNA): TGCGCCAGCAGCTCCCAGGGGGGGAACACTGAAGCTTTCTTT. Protein product: CASSSQGGNTEAFF.

The chain employs TRBV7-9 and TRBJ1-2; 8 bases align to TRBD1. This CDR3 contains 15 residues. Germline-derived CDR1 and CDR2 are SEHNR and FQNEAQ (reference sequence). V lost 5 bases and J lost 4; bases outside the gene matches: 9. CDR3 in DNA: TGTGCCAGCAGCCACGGCGACAGGGGAGGCTATGGCTACACCTTC. Translation: CASSHGDRGGYGYTF.

The chain has TRBV3-1 (or the pseudogene TRBV3-2) and TRBJ1-2, with D possibly matching TRBD1 (5 bases). Trimming pared 3 bases from V and 5 bases from J, leaving 16 bases between. This CDR3 comprises 15 residues. The germline gives CDR1 LGHDT, CDR2 YNNKEL (reference sequence). The CDR3 nucleotides are TGTGCCAGCAGCCATATTACGGGGGGGAAGTATGGCTACACCTTC. Protein: CASSHITGGKYGYTF.

This chain joins TRBV7-9 and TRBJ1-2, with 9 bases identical to TRBD1. J was trimmed by 8 bases and V by 4 bases; bases with no gene match: 5. The CDR3 consists of 13 residues. In germline, CDR1 is SEHNR, CDR2 FQNEAQ (reference sequence). Written as DNA, the CDR3 is TGTGCCAGCAGCTCCGGGACAGGGTTGGGCTACACCTTC. Translation: CASSSGTGLGYTF.

The sample holds a few counts of this clone. V and J are TRBV6-6 and TRBJ1-5; 9 bases are a match to TRBD1. The germline gives CDR1 MNHNY, CDR2 SVGAGI (reference sequence). The V segment lost 5 bases and the J segment 15 bases; nucleotides outside the gene matches: 17. The CDR3 covers 15 residues. The CDR3 DNA is TGTGCCAGCAGTACCGCCGGGACAGGGATAGAGATGGGGCATTTT. It specifies CASSTAGTGIEMGHF.

This chain uses TRBV27 with TRBJ1-6; 9 positions match TRBD1. This CDR3 comprises 14 residues. V shed 6 bases, J shed 8 bases, and the junction held 5 bases outside the gene matches. Per germline, CDR1 MNHEY and CDR2 SMNVEV (reference sequence). The CDR3 DNA follows: TGTGCCAGCAGAATGGACAGGGGAGATTCACCCCTCCACTTT. It yields the protein CASRMDRGDSPLHF.

This clone was seen just once. V is TRBV19 and J is TRBJ1-5; D not resolved. The CDR3 has 12 amino acids. Germline loops: CDR1 LNHDA, CDR2 SQIVND (reference sequence). V lost 7 bases to trimming and J lost 11 bases, with 15 bases between them. As DNA, the CDR3 is TGTGCCAGTAAAAGCGCGGGTTTGACCCAGCATTTT. The encoded protein is CASKSAGLTQHF.

CDR3 sequence reads: CASSSSRGPTYSDTQYF. CDR3 in DNA: TGTGCCAGCAGTTCTAGTAGGGGGCCGACGTACTCAGATACGCAGTATTTT. This chain uses TRBV6-2 or TRBV6-3 with TRBJ2-3, with 7 bases fitting TRBD1. V lost 4 bases, J lost 4 bases, and 14 bases stayed unmatched. Germline loops: CDR1 MNHEY, CDR2 SVGEGT. This CDR3 contains 17 residues.

The chain uses TRBV19 and TRBJ2-2, with D possibly TRBD1 on 5 matching bases. This CDR3 is built from 14 residues. The ends were cut back, 7 bases at V and 0 bases at J, with 9 bases in the middle. The V gene's germline CDR1 is LNHDA and CDR2 SQIVND (reference sequence). The CDR3, as DNA: TGTGCCAGTACAGGGCAAACGAACACCGGGGAGCTGTTTTTT. It codes for CASTGQTNTGELFF.

This chain joins TRBV18 and TRBJ2-3, with 11 bases lining up with TRBD2. The V segment lost 0 bases and the J segment 7 bases; nucleotides outside the gene matches: 3. The length of the CDR3 is 15 residues. CDR1 and CDR2 (germline): KGHSH, LQKENI. The CDR3 nucleotides read TGTGCCAGCTCACCACCGGCTAGCGGGGGGAATACGCAGTATTTT. This translates into CASSPPASGGNTQYF.